The 16 T cell receptor beta chains listed next were all sequenced from one sample in a study of CD8 T cells in ankylosing spondylitis. MiXCR was run by TCRdb on the 5' RACE reads, yielding one entry per CDR3 protein. This sample has 240,000 or so distinct CDR3 sequences, with around 7.8% found just once. Sequenced input: blood, either unsorted or a sorted T cell fraction (not recorded which). The receptors shown here come from a male donor with ankylosing spondylitis or in good health (not recorded which).

This clonotype was recorded at least ten times. V usage is TRBV4-1 and J usage is TRBJ1-5, with 7 bases matching TRBD1. This CDR3 is 16 amino acids long. V shed 1 base and J 3 bases; nucleotides not matched to a gene: 6. CDR1 MGHRA and CDR2 YSYEKL come from the germline V gene. In DNA, the CDR3 is TGCGCCAGCAGCCAAGTGTGGACAGGCTCCAATCAGCCCCAGCATTTT. Encoded protein: CASSQVWTGSNQPQHF.

This clonotype was observed many times. V and J are TRBV7-9 and TRBJ1-1, with D hard to call. The germline V gene has CDR1 SEHNR and CDR2 FQNEAQ (reference sequence). Trimming pared 5 bases from V and 4 bases from J, leaving 8 bases between. The CDR3 is made up of 12 amino acids. CDR3 amino acids: CASSLRTTEAFF. The CDR3 nucleotides read TGTGCCAGCAGCCTTAGGACCACTGAAGCTTTCTTT.

The chain links TRBV15 to TRBJ2-2; D is perhaps TRBD1 or TRBD2 (5 bases each). The CDR3 is 16 amino acids. CDR1 and CDR2 from the germline V gene are LNHNV and YYDKDF (reference sequence). Trimming took 1 base from V and 3 from J, leaving 12 bases between them. The DNA of the CDR3 is TGTGCCACCAGCAGAGGGGACGGAAAAGACACCGGGGAGCTGTTTTTT. It translates to CATSRGDGKDTGELFF.

This clonotype came up many times. This chain joins TRBV12-3 or TRBV12-4 and TRBJ2-7; no reliable D call. Trimming removed 6 bases at V and 4 bases at J, with 4 bases between. The CDR3 is 10 amino acids. The CDR3 loop is CASRRYEQYF. The CDR3 DNA follows: TGTGCCAGCAGACGTTACGAGCAGTACTTC.

The gene calls are TRBV12-3 or TRBV12-4 and TRBJ1-5; no clear D gene. Trimming stripped 5 bases from V and 11 bases from J, with 16 bases between. This CDR3 has 13 amino acids. The CDR3 reads CASSLGPWVSQHF. Here the CDR3 DNA reads TGTGCCAGCAGTCTAGGCCCGTGGGTGTCCCAGCATTTT.

This clonotype was recorded a few times. The rearrangement joins TRBV20-1 to TRBJ2-1; D is undetermined. Between the trimmed V and J ends, which lost 0 bases and 10 bases, there was a span of 19 bases. Germline V lookup: CDR1 DFQATT, CDR2 SNEGSKA (reference sequence). The length of the CDR3 is 15 residues. CDR3 bases: TGCAGTGCTAGAGAAACGGGCCACCGATCAGGAGAGCAGTTCTTC. It encodes CSARETGHRSGEQFF.

This clonotype was observed many times. The chain carries TRBV10-3 and TRBJ2-1; D gene unclear. The CDR3 is 15 amino acids. Germline CDR1 is ENHRY and CDR2 is SYGVKD. Trimming took 3 bases from V and 1 from J, leaving 10 bases between them. The CDR3 DNA reads as TGTGCCATCAGTGACTCCGTTGGGTCCTACAATGAGCAGTTCTTC. Its translation is CAISDSVGSYNEQFF.

V usage is TRBV6-1 and J usage is TRBJ1-2; TRBD1 matches at 9 bases. The germline V gene encodes CDR1 MNHNS and CDR2 SASEGT. Germline trimming cut 5 bases from V and 7 bases from J; bases unmatched to any gene: 14. This CDR3 spans 16 amino acids. CDR3 nucleotides: TGTGCCAGCAGTCGGGGGACAGGGAGCCTCGGGGTTGGCTACACCTTC. Its translation: CASSRGTGSLGVGYTF.

This clonotype occurred many times. The V and J genes are TRBV5-1 and TRBJ1-4; D uncertain. Deletions cut 4 bases from V and 8 bases from J, with 21 bases between. Germline values: CDR1 SGHRS, CDR2 YFSETQ. This CDR3 has 16 amino acids. The CDR3 sequence: CASSQNTGHGGEKLFF. Written as DNA, the CDR3 is TGCGCCAGCAGCCAAAATACCGGGCATGGAGGAGAAAAACTGTTTTTT.

The table lists this clonotype with many counts. The V and J genes are TRBV7-2 and TRBJ2-4, with 9 bases matching TRBD1. The junction had 10 bases not matched to a gene; V was cut back by 6 bases and J by 10 bases. The CDR3 is 14 residues long. The germline V gene has CDR1 SGHTA and CDR2 FQGNSA. The CDR3, as DNA: TGTGCCAGCAGTGAGGGACAGGGTAGCTGGATTCAGTACTTC. Translated: CASSEGQGSWIQYF.

The chain uses TRBV9 and TRBJ2-2; 9 positions match TRBD1. The CDR3 is made up of 16 amino acids. Germline V gene data show CDR1 as SGDLS and CDR2 as YYNGEE. The V and J ends lost 0 bases and 4 bases, in that order; junction bases with no gene match: 4. The CDR3 spells CASSVEGQGFTGELFF. As DNA, the CDR3 is TGTGCCAGCAGCGTAGAGGGACAGGGTTTCACCGGGGAGCTGTTTTTT.

This clonotype was counted ten times or more. V usage is TRBV27 and J usage is TRBJ2-5, with TRBD2 matching 9 bases. V lost 2 bases and J lost 2; bases outside the gene matches: 9. The germline V gene has CDR1 MNHEY and CDR2 SMNVEV (reference sequence). There are 17 residues in the CDR3. This chain's CDR3 is CASSLNLAGRNQETQYF. The CDR3 DNA sequence: TGTGCCAGCAGTTTAAACCTAGCGGGGCGAAATCAAGAGACCCAGTACTTC.

The V and J genes are TRBV7-2 and TRBJ1-3, with no clear D. Germline V CDR1 and CDR2: SGHTA, FQGNSA. The CDR3 is 15 residues long. V lost 1 base, J lost 2 bases, and 9 bases lay in between. CDR3 loop: CASSLELGTGNTIYF. CDR3 nucleotides: TGTGCCAGCAGCTTAGAGCTGGGGACTGGAAACACCATATATTTT.

The CDR3 region is CASSPPRAPNSPLHF. The CDR3 DNA is TGTGCCAGCAGCCCTCCGCGTGCGCCTAATTCACCCCTCCACTTT. J is TRBJ1-6 and V is TRBV7-2, with D uncertain. This CDR3 is built from 15 residues. Per germline, CDR1 SGHTA and CDR2 FQGNSA. Trimming shortened V by 5 bases and J by 6 bases, and 14 bases separated the two germline ends.

CDR3 sequence reads: CASSYSKGDAYNEQFF. In DNA, the CDR3 is TGTGCCAGCAGTTACTCGAAGGGGGACGCCTACAATGAGCAGTTCTTC. This chain uses TRBV6-2 or TRBV6-3 with TRBJ2-1, with TRBD1 as a possible D gene (6 bases). Germline CDR1 is MNHEY and CDR2 is SVGEGT. The CDR3 runs 16 residues. Trimming cost V 0 bases and J 2 bases, with 11 bases left between them.

At least ten counts were recorded for this clonotype. The chain combines TRBV5-1 with TRBJ2-7; D remains unclear. This CDR3 has 12 residues. Per the germline V gene, CDR1 is SGHRS and CDR2 is YFSETQ. Trimming stripped 1 base from V and 6 bases from J, with 8 bases between. The CDR3 DNA sequence: TGCGCCAGCAGCTTGTCCACCGGCGAGCAGTACTTC. Protein product: CASSLSTGEQYF.